This TCR beta chain was captured by sequencing in a study of blood T cell repertoires in COVID-19. TCRdb keeps only in-frame clones here, not all; method: immunoSEQ multiplex PCR. The table has about 140,000 clones, roughly 88% seen once. The germline V and J ends were trimmed by 9 bases and 0 bases, with 12 bases remaining between them. Germline assignment: CDR1 LNHDA and CDR2 SQIVND (reference sequence). This CDR3 is built from 14 residues. The chain carries TRBV19 and TRBJ2-1; D gene unclear. This TCR was recovered from a man aged 65-85 years who had been exposed to COVID-19. Sample: PBMCs or T cells enriched from blood (not recorded which). The CDR3 DNA follows: TGTGCCAGCTCCTCATGGAGCTCCTACAATGAGCAGTTCTTC. Protein: CASSSWSSYNEQFF.